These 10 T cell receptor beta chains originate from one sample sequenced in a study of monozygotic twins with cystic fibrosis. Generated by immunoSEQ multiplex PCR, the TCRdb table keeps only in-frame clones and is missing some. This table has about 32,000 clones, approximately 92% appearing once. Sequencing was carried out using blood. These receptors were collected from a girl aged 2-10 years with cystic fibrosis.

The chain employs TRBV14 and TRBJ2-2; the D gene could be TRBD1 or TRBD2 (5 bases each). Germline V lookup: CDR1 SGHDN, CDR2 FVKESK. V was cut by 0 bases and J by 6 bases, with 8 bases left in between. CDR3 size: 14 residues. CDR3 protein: CASSQDWGSGELFF. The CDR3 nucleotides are TGTGCCAGCAGCCAAGATTGGGGGTCCGGGGAGCTGTTTTTT.

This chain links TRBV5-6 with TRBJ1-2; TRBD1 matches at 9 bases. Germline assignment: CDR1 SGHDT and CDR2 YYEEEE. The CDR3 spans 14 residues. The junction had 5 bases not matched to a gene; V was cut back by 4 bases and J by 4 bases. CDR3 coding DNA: TGTGCCAGCAGCCTGTGGACAGGGGTCTATGGCTACACCTTC. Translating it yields CASSLWTGVYGYTF.

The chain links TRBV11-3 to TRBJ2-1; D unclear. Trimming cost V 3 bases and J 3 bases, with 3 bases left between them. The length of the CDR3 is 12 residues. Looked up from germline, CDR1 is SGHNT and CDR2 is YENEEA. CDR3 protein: CASSFGYNEQFF. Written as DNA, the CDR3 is TGTGCCAGCAGCTTTGGCTACAATGAGCAGTTCTTC.

The DNA for the CDR3 is TGCGCCAGCAGCCAGACGGACCTTGACTATGGCTACACCTTC. Amino acid sequence: CASSQTDLDYGYTF. The V and J genes are TRBV4-1 and TRBJ1-2; D remains ambiguous. This CDR3 is built from 14 residues. Trimming took off 3 bases at V and 3 bases at J, with 11 bases between the two ends. Germline loops: CDR1 MGHRA, CDR2 YSYEKL.

The DNA for the CDR3 is TGTGCCAGCAGTGAAAATGATGGCTTGGGACGGAACTATGGCTACACCTTC. Its protein is CASSENDGLGRNYGYTF. The chain recombines TRBV25-1 with TRBJ1-2, with a tentative D call TRBD1 (5 bases). Per the germline V gene, CDR1 is MGHDK and CDR2 is SYGVNS. V gave up 2 bases and J gave up 2 bases, with 18 bases separating them. The CDR3 spans 17 residues.

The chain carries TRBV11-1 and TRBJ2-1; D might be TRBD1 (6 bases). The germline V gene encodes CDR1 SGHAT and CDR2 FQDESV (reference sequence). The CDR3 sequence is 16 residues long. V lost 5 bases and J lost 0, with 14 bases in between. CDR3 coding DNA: TGTGCCAGCAGCCAAAATACAGGGATCTCCTACAATGAGCAGTTCTTC. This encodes CASSQNTGISYNEQFF.

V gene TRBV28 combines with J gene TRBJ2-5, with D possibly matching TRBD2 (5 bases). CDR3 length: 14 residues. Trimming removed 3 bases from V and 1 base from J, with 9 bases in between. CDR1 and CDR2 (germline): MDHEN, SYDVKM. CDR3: CASSLEAVQETQYF. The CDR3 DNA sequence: TGTGCCAGCAGTTTGGAAGCGGTCCAAGAGACCCAGTACTTC.

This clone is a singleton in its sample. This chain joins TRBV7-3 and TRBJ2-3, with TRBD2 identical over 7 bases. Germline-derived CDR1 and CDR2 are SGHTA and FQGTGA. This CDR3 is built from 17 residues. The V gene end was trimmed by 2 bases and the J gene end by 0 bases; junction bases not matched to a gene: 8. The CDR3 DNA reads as TGTGCCAGCAGCTTATTGGGCGGGAGTGGCAGCACAGATACGCAGTATTTT. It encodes CASSLLGGSGSTDTQYF.

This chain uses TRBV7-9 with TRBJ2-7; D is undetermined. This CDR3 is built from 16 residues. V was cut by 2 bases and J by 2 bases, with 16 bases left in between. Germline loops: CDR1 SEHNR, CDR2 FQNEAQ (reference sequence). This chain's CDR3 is CASSLSEVAGPYEQYF. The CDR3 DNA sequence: TGTGCCAGCAGCTTAAGCGAGGTGGCTGGGCCCTACGAGCAGTACTTC.

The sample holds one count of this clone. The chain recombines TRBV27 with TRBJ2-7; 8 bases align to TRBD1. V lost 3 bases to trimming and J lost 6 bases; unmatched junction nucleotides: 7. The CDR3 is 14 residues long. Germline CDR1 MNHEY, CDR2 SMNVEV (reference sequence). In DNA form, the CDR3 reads TGTGCCAGCAGTTTCTCGGACAGGGCAGGCGAGCAGTACTTC. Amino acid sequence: CASSFSDRAGEQYF.